This TCR beta chain was captured by sequencing in a study of T cells in Graves' hyperthyroidism and ophthalmopathy. General study results and limits: A 13 V-J signature model discriminated ophthalmopathy versus stable hyperthyroidism.

TCR beta CDR3 region amplification was performed from RNA transcripts. TCR CDR3 underwent first-round RT-PCR with the HTBI primer set. From the multiplex PCR reads, TCRdb called clonotypes with MiXCR, one entry per CDR3 protein. In the table there are a few hundred thousand distinct CDR3 sequences, over 13% of which are singletons. Graves' hyperthyroidism is called stable when ophthalmopathy does not progress within 18 months. Patients having uncontrolled infection, another autoimmune disease, pregnancy or lactation were not included. This clonotype showed up many times. What it recognizes is unknown. The CDR3 contains 15 residues. Trimming removed 8 bases at V and 2 bases at J, with 18 bases between.

The receptor's source is a woman aged 18-30 years with Graves' hyperthyroidism. The V gene is TRBV12-3 or TRBV12-4, the J gene TRBJ1-1; D might be TRBD1 (5 bases). The source material was blood. The CDR3 here is CASLQFGGVNTEAFF. The CDR3 nucleotides are TGTGCCAGCCTTCAATTTGGGGGGGTAAACACTGAAGCTTTCTTT.